Given below is one T cell receptor (beta chain) in context. Assay used: immunoSEQ multiplex PCR; TCRdb lists only in-frame clones, some missing. The repertoire consists of 45,000 to 65,000 clones, with over 75% occurring once and the leading ten covering 5.8%. Germline CDR1 is ENHRY and CDR2 is SYGVKD. This CDR3 is 13 amino acids long. The V end lost 0 bases, the J end lost 4 bases, and 4 bases lay between the germline ends. This record comes from a study of PD-L1 blockade in urothelial cancer. The source is a man aged 35 to 55 with urothelial cancer. The rearrangement uses TRBV10-3 and TRBJ1-5; D gene ambiguous. Sequenced here: PBMCs, sampled around atezolizumab (anti-PD-L1) treatment. In nucleotides, the CDR3 is TGTGCCATCAGTGAGTCTCAAAATCAGCCCCAGCATTTT. Its translation is CAISESQNQPQHF.